Each of the 15 T cell receptor beta chains below was sequenced from the same sample in a study of regulatory T cells in long-lasting Graves disease (dated by TCRdb to about 2021). The label giving this sample's time point can be read as: newly diagnosed GD, antithyroid drugs for less than 3 months. For both TCR sequencing and RNA sequencing, RNA was extracted from PBMCs using TRIzol. Libraries were built with multiplex PCR. Sequencing took place on an Illumina HiSeq 4000. iRepertoire HTBI primers and Arm-PCR amplification of CDR3 regions were used to construct TCR beta libraries. TCRdb trimmed the raw reads at Q25, called clones with MiXCR and kept productive beta chains. For every CDR3 protein sequence, its rows merge into one entry that carries the most common genes and DNA. For this sample there are about 540,000 distinct CDR3 sequences; roughly 14% appear just once. The top ten hold 8% to 10% of the sample.

This sample also appeared in a second study, on T cells in Graves' hyperthyroidism and ophthalmopathy.

Sample: peripheral blood mononuclear cells (PBMCs), taken at new diagnosis, from a patient treated with antithyroid drugs. The receptors derive from a man between 25 and 39 years old with Graves disease. Donor details come from another sample of the same person, matched by shared clones.

The chain recombines TRBV5-4 with TRBJ2-1, with no clear D. Deletions cut 1 base from V and 8 bases from J, with 10 bases between. Germline V lookup: CDR1 SGHNT, CDR2 YYREEE (reference sequence). The CDR3 consists of 13 residues. In DNA, the CDR3 is TGTGCCAGCAGCTTGTCCGAAGTGGATGAGCAGTTCTTC. Amino acids: CASSLSEVDEQFF.

This clonotype occurred many times. The chain has TRBV3-1 and TRBJ1-2; D may be TRBD1 (5 bases). Germline CDR1 is LGHDT and CDR2 is YNNKEL (reference sequence). This CDR3 is 13 amino acids long. V shed 5 bases and J shed 2 bases, with 9 bases lying between them. Here the CDR3 reads CASSSQGNYGYTF. CDR3 nucleotides: TGTGCCAGCAGCTCGCAGGGAAACTATGGCTACACCTTC.

In its sample, this clonotype was seen once. A far larger clone is one nucleotide away, so this likely arose from a read error. The chain combines TRBV28 with TRBJ2-5, with a weak D call TRBD1 (5 bases). V was pared by 6 bases and J by 5 bases, with 19 bases between. CDR1 is MDHEN, CDR2 SYDVKM, per germline. This CDR3 region has 15 residues. CDR3 sequence: CASRVSQGDGETQYF. CDR3 bases: TGTGCCAGCAGAGTAAGCCAGGGTGATGGGGAGACCCAGTACTTC.

The table lists this clonotype with a count of one. V usage is TRBV9 and J usage is TRBJ1-6; perhaps TRBD1 as D (6 bases). The length of the CDR3 is 14 residues. From germline, CDR1 is SGDLS and CDR2 YYNGEE. V was cut by 1 base and J by 5 bases, with 7 bases left in between. CDR3: CASSVRQDNSPLHF. The DNA for the CDR3 is TGTGCCAGCAGCGTAAGACAGGATAATTCACCCCTCCACTTT.

Many counts were recorded for this clonotype. The chain is built from TRBV2 and TRBJ2-1, with D possibly matching TRBD2 (6 bases). V gave up 8 bases and J gave up 8 bases, with 19 bases separating them. CDR1 SNHLY and CDR2 FYNNEI come from the germline V gene. This CDR3 is built from 14 residues. This CDR3 is CASVGPAEGYEQFF. CDR3 bases: TGTGCCAGCGTCGGCCCGGCGGAGGGGTATGAGCAGTTCTTC.

This clonotype was recorded at least ten times. V and J are TRBV20-1 and TRBJ1-1, with D possibly matching TRBD1 (5 bases). The germline V and J ends were trimmed by 1 base and 1 base, with 10 bases remaining between them. This CDR3 has 14 amino acids. CDR1 and CDR2 from the germline V gene are DFQATT and SNEGSKA (reference sequence). The CDR3 region is CSARVRQQNTEAFF. CDR3 in DNA: TGCAGTGCTAGAGTAAGACAGCAGAACACTGAAGCTTTCTTT.

The V and J genes are TRBV9 and TRBJ2-3; D is undetermined. CDR3 length: 16 residues. Trimming took off 6 bases at V and 5 bases at J, with 22 bases between the two ends. The germline V gene has CDR1 SGDLS and CDR2 YYNGEE. For the CDR3, the DNA is TGTGCCAGCAAACGTGACTTAGACTTTAGTGGAGATACGCAGTATTTT. This translates into CASKRDLDFSGDTQYF.

At least ten counts were recorded for this clonotype. This chain joins TRBV20-1 and TRBJ1-1; D might be TRBD1 (5 bases). This CDR3 has 12 residues. CDR1 and CDR2 (germline): DFQATT, SNEGSKA (reference sequence). V lost 0 bases and J 11 bases, leaving 13 bases between the germline ends. CDR3 sequence reads: CSAREGLRVAFF. CDR3 nucleotides: TGCAGTGCTAGAGAGGGACTCCGCGTGGCTTTCTTT.

Many counts were recorded for this clonotype. The V call is TRBV29-1, the J call TRBJ1-1, with 10 bases aligning to TRBD1. CDR3 length: 14 residues. Trimming at V came to 4 bases and at J to 7 bases, leaving 9 bases not matched to a gene. The germline V gene encodes CDR1 SQVTM and CDR2 ANQGSEA. CDR3 coding DNA: TGCAGCGTTGCGACCGGGACAGGGGACCTTGAAGCTTTCTTT. As protein: CSVATGTGDLEAFF. Supplemented by reference TRBV29-1 and TRBJ1-1, the full variable domain reads SAVISQKPSRDICQRGTSLTIQCQVDSQVTMMFWYRQQPGQSLTLIATANQGSEATYESGFVIDKFPISRPNLTFSTLTVSNMSPEDSSIYLCSVATGTGDLEAFFGQGTRLTVV.

The chain is built from TRBV5-6 and TRBJ1-2; 7 nucleotides line up with TRBD1. Germline trimming cut 6 bases from V and 6 bases from J; bases unmatched to any gene: 14. CDR3 size: 15 residues. CDR1 and CDR2 from the germline V gene are SGHDT and YYEEEE. The chain's CDR3 is CASTLTMTGRHGYTF. The CDR3 DNA is TGTGCCAGCACCCTAACGATGACAGGGAGACATGGCTACACCTTC.

The chain joins TRBV7-8 to TRBJ1-4; TRBD1 aligns across 8 bases. CDR3 length equals 15 residues. V lost 5 bases to trimming and J lost 5 bases; unmatched junction nucleotides: 7. CDR1 and CDR2 from the germline V gene are SGHVS and FQNEAQ. DNA for the CDR3: TGTGCCAGCAGCACGTGGACAGGGCGGAATGAAAAACTGTTTTTT. As protein: CASSTWTGRNEKLFF.

This clonotype came up many times. The rearrangement joins TRBV10-3 to TRBJ1-5, with no clear D. Germline loops: CDR1 ENHRY, CDR2 SYGVKD. Trimming left V 4 bases short and J 2 bases short, with 9 bases between. This CDR3 has 14 amino acids. The CDR3, as DNA: TGTGCCATCAGTGTAGAGGAGGGCAATCAGCCCCAGCATTTT. This codes for CAISVEEGNQPQHF.

Concerning this clonotype: This may come from a read error, since a much larger clone is one base off. The rearrangement uses TRBV20-1 and TRBJ2-1, with TRBD2 matching 8 bases. The CDR3 loop spans 14 amino acids. J was trimmed by 10 bases and V by 0 bases; bases with no gene match: 8. CDR1 DFQATT and CDR2 SNEGSKA come from the germline V gene (reference sequence). The CDR3: CSARDPGGPNEQFF. DNA of the CDR3: TGCAGTGCTAGAGACCCGGGAGGGCCCAACGAGCAGTTCTTC.

This chain uses TRBV30 with TRBJ2-7; weak D call: TRBD1 (5 bases). Germline V lookup: CDR1 GTSNPN, CDR2 SVGIG (reference sequence). The CDR3 runs 15 residues. Between the trimmed V and J ends, which lost 2 bases and 2 bases, there was a span of 16 bases. CDR3 residues: CAWSKRGYPTYEQYF. CDR3 coding DNA: TGTGCCTGGAGTAAAAGGGGCTACCCAACCTACGAGCAGTACTTC.

In its sample, this clonotype was seen many times. In DNA, the CDR3 is TGTGCCAGCAGCCCTCGGACTAGCGGGGGCTACGAGCAGTACTTC. Protein: CASSPRTSGGYEQYF. V gene TRBV9 combines with J gene TRBJ2-7; 13 nucleotides match TRBD2. V trimming: 4 bases; J trimming: 3 bases; junction bases outside the gene matches: 4. The germline V gene encodes CDR1 SGDLS and CDR2 YYNGEE. CDR3 length: 15 residues.